This T cell receptor beta chain was sequenced for a study of CD8 T cells in Susac syndrome. The study's findings and limits: That the number of individuals in its TCR sequencing and HLA analysis was relatively small was acknowledged by the study.

On this clonotype itself: Its antigen remains unidentified.

Reverse transcription of roughly 0.5 to 1 ug RNA was performed with random hexamers. Via MiXCR, TCRdb re-called the immunoSEQ multiplex PCR reads, giving one row per CDR3 protein. The data hold roughly 120,000 distinct CDR3 sequences, with about 92% observed a single time. This clonotype originated in a human donor with multiple sclerosis. Sample: CD8+ T cells from PBMCs.

The CDR3 loop is CASIGQGLSYNEQFF. CDR3 coding DNA: TGTGCCAGCATAGGTCAGGGACTCTCCTACAATGAGCAGTTCTTC. This chain joins TRBV2 and TRBJ2-1; the D gene is possibly TRBD2 (6 bases). This CDR3 is 15 amino acids long. V lost 7 bases and J lost 0, with 13 bases in between. Germline V lookup: CDR1 SNHLY, CDR2 FYNNEI. The variable domain in full, completed from reference TRBV2 and TRBJ2-1, reads EPEVTQTPSHQVTQMGQEVILRCVPISNHLYFYWYRQILGQKVEFLVSFYNNEISEKSEIFDDQFSVERPDGSNFTLKIRSTKLEDSAMYFCASIGQGLSYNEQFFGPGTRLTVL.